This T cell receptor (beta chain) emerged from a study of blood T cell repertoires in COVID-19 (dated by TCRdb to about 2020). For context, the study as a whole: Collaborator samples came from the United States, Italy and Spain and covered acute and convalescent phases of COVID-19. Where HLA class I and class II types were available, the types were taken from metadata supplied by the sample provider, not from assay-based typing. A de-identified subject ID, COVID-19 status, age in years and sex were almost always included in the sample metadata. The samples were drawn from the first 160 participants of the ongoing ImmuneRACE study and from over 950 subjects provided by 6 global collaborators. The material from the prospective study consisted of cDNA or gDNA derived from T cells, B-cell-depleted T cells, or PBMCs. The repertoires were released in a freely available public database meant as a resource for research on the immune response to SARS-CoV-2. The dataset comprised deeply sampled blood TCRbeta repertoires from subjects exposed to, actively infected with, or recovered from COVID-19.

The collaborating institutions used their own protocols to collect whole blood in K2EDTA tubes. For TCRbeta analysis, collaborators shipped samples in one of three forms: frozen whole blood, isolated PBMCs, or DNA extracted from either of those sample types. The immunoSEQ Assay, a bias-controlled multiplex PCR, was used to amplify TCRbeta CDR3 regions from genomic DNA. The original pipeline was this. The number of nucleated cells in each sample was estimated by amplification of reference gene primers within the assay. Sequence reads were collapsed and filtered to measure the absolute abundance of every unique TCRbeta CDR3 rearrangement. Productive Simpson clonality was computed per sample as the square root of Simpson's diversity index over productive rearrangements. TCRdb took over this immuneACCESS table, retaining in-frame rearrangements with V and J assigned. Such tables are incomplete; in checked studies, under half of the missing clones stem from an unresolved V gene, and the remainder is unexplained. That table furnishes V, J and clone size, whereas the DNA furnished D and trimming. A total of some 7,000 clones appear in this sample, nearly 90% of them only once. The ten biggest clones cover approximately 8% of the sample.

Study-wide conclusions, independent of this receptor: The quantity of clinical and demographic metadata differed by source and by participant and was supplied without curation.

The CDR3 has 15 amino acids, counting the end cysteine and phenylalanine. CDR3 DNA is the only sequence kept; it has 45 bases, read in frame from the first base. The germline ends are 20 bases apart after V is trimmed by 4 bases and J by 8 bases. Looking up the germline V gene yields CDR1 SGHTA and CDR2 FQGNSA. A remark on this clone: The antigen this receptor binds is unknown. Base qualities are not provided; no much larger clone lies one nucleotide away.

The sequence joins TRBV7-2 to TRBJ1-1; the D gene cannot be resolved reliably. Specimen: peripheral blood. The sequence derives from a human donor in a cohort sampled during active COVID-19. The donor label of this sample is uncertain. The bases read TGTGCCAGCAGCTCCAGCCCGGTGAAAAGCGCAGAAGCTTTCTTT. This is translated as CASSSSPVKSAEAFF.